The rows below give T cell receptor beta chains drawn from one sample of a study of tumor-infiltrating lymphocytes in oesophageal squamous cell carcinoma. In TCRdb, the PCR reads were re-called with MiXCR into one record per CDR3 protein. The table has approximately 20,000 distinct CDR3 sequences, 36% seen once; the top ten hold 9.5% to 13%. The sequencing input was esophageal tumor tissue. Receptors originate from a male donor with esophageal squamous cell carcinoma. The CDR3 runs from the conserved cysteine through the conserved F or W. D genes are given only for firm matches. A clone size is listed for some rows: how often the clone was seen (once, few, many), or a class if it is expanded.

V gene	D gene	J gene	clone size	CDR3 DNA	CDR3 protein
TRBV25-1	.	TRBJ2-1	medium-sized	TGTGCCAGCAGTGAATATAAGTGGGGGGAATCTAACAATGAGCAGTTCTTC	CASSEYKWGESNNEQFF
TRBV11-2	.	TRBJ2-1	.	TGTGCCAGCAGCTTAGCAGGGGCCTCCTACAATGAGCAGTTCTTC	CASSLAGASYNEQFF
TRBV7-9	.	TRBJ2-3	.	TGTGCCAACAGCTCCATGATCGGCGAGCAGTATTTT	CANSSMIGEQYF
TRBV18	.	TRBJ1-1	many	TGTGCCAGCTCGACGCGGCTGAACACTGAAGCTTTCTTT	CASSTRLNTEAFF
TRBV7-9	.	TRBJ2-5	.	TGTGCCAGCAGCCCCCCGGGTGGAGAGACCCAGTACTTC	CASSPPGGETQYF
TRBV6-1	TRBD2	TRBJ2-7	many	TGTGCCAGCAGTGAAGTAGTGCGGGGGGACTACGAGCAGTACTTC	CASSEVVRGDYEQYF
TRBV6-4	.	TRBJ1-4	.	TGTGCCACCTTAAGAGGGGGACATGAAAAACTGTTTTTT	CATLRGGHEKLFF
TRBV6-5	.	TRBJ2-5	.	TGTGCCAGTCGATTTAGGGGGGTACAAGAGACCCAGTACTTC	CASRFRGVQETQYF
TRBV5-8	.	TRBJ2-2	many	TGTGCCAGCAGCTTGTACGGCGGGGAGCTGTTTTTT	CASSLYGGELFF
TRBV11-2	.	TRBJ2-5	many	TGTGCCAGCAGCTTAGCAGACTTAGGGACCCAGTACTTC	CASSLADLGTQYF